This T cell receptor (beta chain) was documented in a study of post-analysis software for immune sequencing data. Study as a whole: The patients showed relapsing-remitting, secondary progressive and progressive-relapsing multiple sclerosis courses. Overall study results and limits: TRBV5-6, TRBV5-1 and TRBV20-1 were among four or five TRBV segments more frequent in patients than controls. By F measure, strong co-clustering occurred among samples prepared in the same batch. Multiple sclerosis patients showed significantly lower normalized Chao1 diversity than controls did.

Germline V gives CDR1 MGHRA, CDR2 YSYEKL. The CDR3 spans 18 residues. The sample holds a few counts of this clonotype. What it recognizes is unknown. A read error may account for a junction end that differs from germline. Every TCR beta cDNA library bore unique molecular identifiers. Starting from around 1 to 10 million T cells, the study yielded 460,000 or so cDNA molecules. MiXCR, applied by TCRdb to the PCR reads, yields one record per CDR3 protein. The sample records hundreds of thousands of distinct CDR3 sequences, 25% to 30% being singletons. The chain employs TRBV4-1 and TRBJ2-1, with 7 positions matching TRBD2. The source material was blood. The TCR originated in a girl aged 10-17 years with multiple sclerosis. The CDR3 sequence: CTSSQEGFAGVGHNEQFF. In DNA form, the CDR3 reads TGCACCAGCAGCCAAGAAGGTTTCGCGGGAGTGGGTCACAATGAGCAGTTCTTC.